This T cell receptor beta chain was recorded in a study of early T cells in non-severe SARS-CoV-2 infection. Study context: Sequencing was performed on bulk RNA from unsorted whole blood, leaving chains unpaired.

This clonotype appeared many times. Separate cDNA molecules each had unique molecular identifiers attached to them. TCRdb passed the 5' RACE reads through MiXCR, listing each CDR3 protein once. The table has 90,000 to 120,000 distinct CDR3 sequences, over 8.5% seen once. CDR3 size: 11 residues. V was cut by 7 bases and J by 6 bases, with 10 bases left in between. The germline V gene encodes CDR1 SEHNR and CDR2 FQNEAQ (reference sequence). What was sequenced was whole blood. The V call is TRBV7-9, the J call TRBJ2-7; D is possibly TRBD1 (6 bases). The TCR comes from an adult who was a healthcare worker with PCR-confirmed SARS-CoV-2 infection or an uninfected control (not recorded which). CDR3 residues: CASTGTTEQYF. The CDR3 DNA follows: TGTGCCAGCACCGGGACAACCGAGCAGTACTTC.